This TCR beta chain was identified in a study of post-analysis software for immune sequencing data. Background on the study: Secondary progressive, relapsing-remitting and progressive-relapsing multiple sclerosis were among the included disease courses.

This CDR3 spans 15 amino acids. The germline CDR1 and CDR2 sequences are SNHLY and FYNNEI. Trimming removed 4 bases from V and 5 bases from J; junction bases left unmatched: 8. A remark on this clonotype: Its antigen is currently unknown.

Study-level points and caveats: F measure clustering grouped samples strongly by preparation batch. Compared with controls, patients showed significantly lower normalized Chao1 diversity. When patients were compared with controls, a handful of TRBV segments were more frequent, TRBV5-6, TRBV5-1 and TRBV20-1 among them.

TCR beta cDNA libraries had unique molecular identifiers. Some 500,000 cDNA molecules were obtained per 1 to 10 million input T cells. TCRdb passed the PCR reads through MiXCR, listing each CDR3 protein once. Of roughly 180,000 distinct CDR3 sequences listed, 30% are singletons. The material sequenced was blood. This TCR was recovered from a girl aged 10 to 17 with multiple sclerosis. V gene TRBV2 combines with J gene TRBJ1-5, with 7 bases identical to TRBD1. CDR3 sequence (DNA): TGTGCCAGCAGTGGAGAGACAGGGTCCGATCAGCCCCAGCATTTT. The encoded protein is CASSGETGSDQPQHF.